Shown below are 21 T cell receptor beta chains from a single sample sequenced in a study of blood T cell repertoires in COVID-19. The data were produced by immunoSEQ multiplex PCR, yet TCRdb's version contains in-frame clones alone and is incomplete. This table holds fewer than 500,000 clones, 70% to 85% found once. Sequences were obtained from peripheral blood. The origin of the receptors is a human donor with acute or convalescent COVID-19. The donor label of this sample is uncertain.

The chain is built from TRBV7-9 and TRBJ2-1; 13 nucleotides agree with TRBD2. Germline V CDR1 and CDR2: SEHNR, FQNEAQ (reference sequence). The length of the CDR3 is 15 residues. J lost 8 bases, V lost 3 bases, and 4 bases had no gene match. The CDR3 region has the DNA TGTGCCAGCAGCTTGACTAGCGGGGGGCGGGATGAGCAGTTCTTC. It translates to CASSLTSGGRDEQFF.

The chain carries TRBV11-3 and TRBJ2-3; 11 bases agree with TRBD2. Germline CDR1 SGHNT, CDR2 YENEEA. V was pared by 4 bases and J by 0 bases, with 6 bases of the junction left unmatched. The CDR3 runs 17 residues. CDR3: CASSSYWTSGSTDTQYF. CDR3 DNA sequence: TGTGCCAGCAGCTCTTACTGGACTAGCGGGAGCACAGATACGCAGTATTTT.

In its sample, this clone was seen a few times. In the same sample, other DNA sequences code for this CDR3. The rearrangement uses TRBV7-9 and TRBJ1-2; 7 positions match TRBD1. The CDR3 contains 13 residues. Looked up from germline, CDR1 is SEHNR and CDR2 is FQNEAQ (reference sequence). Trimming at V came to 3 bases and at J to 7 bases, leaving 5 bases not matched to a gene. CDR3 sequence: CASSLEGAAGYTF. CDR3 in DNA: TGTGCCAGCAGCTTGGAGGGGGCGGCTGGCTACACCTTC.

The chain couples TRBV4-1 to TRBJ1-6; 9 bases match TRBD1. With V trimmed by 4 bases and J by 6 bases, 1 base remained unmatched. The germline gives CDR1 MGHRA, CDR2 YSYEKL. The CDR3 is 14 residues long. The CDR3 reads CASSRDRANSPLHF. The CDR3 region has the DNA TGCGCCAGCAGCCGGGACAGGGCTAATTCACCCCTCCACTTT.

The chain employs TRBV4-1 and TRBJ2-2, with 12 bases identical to TRBD2. This CDR3 is built from 17 residues. The germline V gene has CDR1 MGHRA and CDR2 YSYEKL. Unmatched junction bases numbered 4, after V lost 5 bases and J lost 0 bases. The CDR3 DNA reads as TGCGCCAGCAGCAAACTAGCGGGGGGCGCGAACACCGGGGAGCTGTTTTTT. Its translation: CASSKLAGGANTGELFF.

This rearrangement joins TRBV2 to TRBJ1-6; D is unresolved. Trimming shortened V by 2 bases and J by 9 bases, and 11 bases separated the two germline ends. Germline values: CDR1 SNHLY, CDR2 FYNNEI. The CDR3 spans 14 residues. CDR3 nucleotides: TGTGCCAGCAGTGAACAGCGGTTCCGTTCACCCCTCCACTTT. Its protein product is CASSEQRFRSPLHF. Full variable domain (rest looked up from reference TRBV2 and TRBJ1-6): EPEVTQTPSHQVTQMGQEVILRCVPISNHLYFYWYRQILGQKVEFLVSFYNNEISEKSEIFDDQFSVERPDGSNFTLKIRSTKLEDSAMYFCASSEQRFRSPLHFGNGTRLTVT.

This clone was found a few times. The V gene is TRBV5-1, the J gene TRBJ1-2, with D maybe TRBD1 (6 bases). Trimming shortened V by 1 base and J by 7 bases, and 14 bases separated the two germline ends. CDR3 length: 14 amino acids. Germline V gene data show CDR1 as SGHRS and CDR2 as YFSETQ. CDR3 sequence (DNA): TGCGCCAGCAGCTTGCCAGGGGAGGGTCTTGGCTACACCTTC. Translated, it gives CASSLPGEGLGYTF.

The chain joins TRBV3-1 (or the pseudogene TRBV3-2) to TRBJ2-3; no clear D gene. Deletions cut 0 bases from V and 0 bases from J, with 7 bases between. Germline V lookup: CDR1 LGHDT, CDR2 YNNKEL (reference sequence). This CDR3 spans 15 amino acids. The CDR3 DNA reads TGTGCCAGCAGCCAAGATCGTATCAGCACAGATACGCAGTATTTT. Its translation is CASSQDRISTDTQYF.

This sequence joins TRBV19 and TRBJ1-2, with D possibly matching TRBD1 (6 bases). The CDR3 is 12 residues long. Trimming removed 6 bases from V and 5 bases from J, with 10 bases in between. Germline V CDR1 and CDR2: LNHDA, SQIVND (reference sequence). The CDR3 reads CASSLTGYGYTF. The DNA of the CDR3 is TGTGCCAGTAGCCTTACAGGGTATGGCTACACCTTC. Filled out from reference TRBV19 and TRBJ1-2, the complete variable domain reads DGGITQSPKYLFRKEGQNVTLSCEQNLNHDAMYWYRQDPGQGLRLIYYSQIVNDFQKGDIAEGYSVSREKKESFPLTVTSAQKNPTAFYLCASSLTGYGYTFGSGTRLTVV.

This clone has a single count. The chain is built from TRBV6-4 and TRBJ2-1, with 8 bases aligning to TRBD1. CDR3 length equals 16 residues. CDR1 is MRHNA, CDR2 SNTAGT, per germline. V dropped 6 bases and J dropped 0; count of bases not matched to a gene: 7. The CDR3 region has the DNA TGTGCCAGCAGCCCGACAGGGGCTAGCTCCTACAATGAGCAGTTCTTC. This codes for CASSPTGASSYNEQFF.

This clone was seen a single time. This specimen includes other DNA sequences encoding the same CDR3. The V call is TRBV18, the J call TRBJ1-4; D possibly corresponds to TRBD1 (5 bases). The length of the CDR3 is 13 residues. Trimming took off 6 bases at V and 5 bases at J, with 10 bases between the two ends. Germline V lookup: CDR1 KGHSH, CDR2 LQKENI. The DNA for the CDR3 is TGTGCCAGCTCCCCCGGACAAAATGAAAAACTGTTTTTT. This codes for CASSPGQNEKLFF.

This clone was found a few times. The chain recombines TRBV10-3 with TRBJ2-7; no firm D call. This CDR3 spans 12 amino acids. V was cut by 3 bases and J by 3 bases, with 6 bases left in between. Germline CDR1 reads ENHRY; CDR2 reads SYGVKD. CDR3 DNA: TGTGCCATCAGTGATCAAATCTACGAGCAGTACTTC. This encodes CAISDQIYEQYF.

The J gene is TRBJ2-7, the V gene TRBV27; 8 nucleotides match TRBD2. V dropped 5 bases and J dropped 5; count of bases not matched to a gene: 11. From germline, CDR1 is MNHEY and CDR2 SMNVEV (reference sequence). The CDR3 has 15 residues. The CDR3 spells CASSHPAGGGNEQYF. CDR3 nucleotides: TGTGCCAGCAGTCACCCGGCCGGGGGGGGGAACGAGCAGTACTTC.

This rearrangement joins TRBV7-8 to TRBJ1-5; no clear D. Germline V CDR1 and CDR2: SGHVS, FQNEAQ. This CDR3 is built from 15 residues. V was cut by 0 bases and J by 4 bases, with 10 bases left in between. The CDR3 region is CASSLAPTLNQPQHF. In DNA form, the CDR3 reads TGTGCCAGCAGCTTAGCCCCAACCCTAAATCAGCCCCAGCATTTT.

The V gene is TRBV7-2, the J gene TRBJ2-7; D is unclear. Germline CDR1 is SGHTA and CDR2 is FQGNSA. The ends were cut back, 5 bases at V and 7 bases at J, with 12 bases in the middle. The CDR3 length is 12 residues. The CDR3 sequence: CASSRTLQEQYF. The CDR3 DNA reads as TGTGCCAGCAGCCGAACATTACAAGAGCAGTACTTC.

The chain employs TRBV27 and TRBJ2-7, with 7 bases matching TRBD2. Trimming cost V 3 bases and J 6 bases; bases outside gene matches: 11. In germline, CDR1 is MNHEY, CDR2 SMNVEV (reference sequence). The CDR3 runs 15 residues. The CDR3 loop reads CASSFLPPAGAEQYF. The CDR3 nucleotides are TGTGCCAGCAGTTTCCTCCCGCCCGCGGGAGCCGAGCAGTACTTC.

The rearrangement uses TRBV7-8 and TRBJ2-5; a weak D match, TRBD1 (5 bases). Per germline, CDR1 SGHVS and CDR2 FQNEAQ. V lost 2 bases and J lost 5, with 21 bases in between. CDR3 size: 17 residues. The CDR3, as DNA: TGTGCCAGCAGCTTAAGTATTCAGGGTGGTGGAGTGGAGACCCAGTACTTC. It codes for CASSLSIQGGGVETQYF.

This clone has more than one count but fewer than ten. The genes are TRBV10-1 and TRBJ1-1; D perhaps matches TRBD1 (5 bases). The CDR3 loop spans 13 amino acids. Per the germline V gene, CDR1 is WNHNN and CDR2 is SYGVQD (reference sequence). Trimming shortened V by 4 bases and J by 7 bases, and 13 bases separated the two germline ends. CDR3 bases: TGCGCCAGCAGTGTCAGGGCGATTGGTGAAGCTTTCTTT. Translation: CASSVRAIGEAFF.

The genes are TRBV6-5 and TRBJ1-2; possibly TRBD1 for D (5 bases). V was pared by 0 bases and J by 2 bases, with 13 bases between. This CDR3 region has 16 residues. CDR1 is MNHEY and CDR2 is SVGAGI in the germline V gene. CDR3 sequence (DNA): TGTGCCAGCAGTTACTCGGCAGGGCTGGGAAACTATGGCTACACCTTC. This codes for CASSYSAGLGNYGYTF.

The CDR3, as DNA: TGTGCCAGCAGTGAAGGCGGCGCTAACTATGGCTACACCTTC. It codes for CASSEGGANYGYTF. The chain recombines TRBV2 with TRBJ1-2; D is uncertain. The CDR3 consists of 14 residues. Germline-derived CDR1 and CDR2 are SNHLY and FYNNEI. Trimming left V 1 base short and J 0 bases short, with 6 bases between.

As to this clone: This same CDR3 is encoded by further DNA sequences in the sample. V is TRBV5-1 and J is TRBJ1-5, with D possibly matching TRBD1 (5 bases). V was trimmed by 2 bases and J by 0 bases, leaving 9 bases between them. The CDR3 spans 15 residues. CDR1 is SGHRS, CDR2 YFSETQ, per germline. In DNA, the CDR3 is TGCGCCAGCAGCTTAGGGGATTATAGCAATCAGCCCCAGCATTTT. It encodes CASSLGDYSNQPQHF.